These T cell receptor delta chains were read from a single sample in a study of gamma-delta chains in newborns, infants, children. TCRdb re-called clones from the reads using CATT. Here the sample spans about 5,000 delta-chain clones, 0.35% to 0.45% being singletons. The sample consisted of blood. The receptors were sampled from a child who was a newborn, infant or young child, either healthy, febrile or measles-vaccinated (not recorded which). Both conserved end residues are part of each CDR3. Each record gives: clone size, V gene, J gene, D gene, CDR3 DNA, CDR3 protein. The D gene is left open where the match is weak. A clone size is listed for some rows: how often the clone was seen (once, few, many), or a class if it is expanded.

medium-sized	TRDV2	TRDJ3	TRDD3	TGTGCCTGTGACGCCGTACTGGGGGATTCTTCCTGGGACACCCGACAGATGTTTTTC	CACDAVLGDSSWDTRQMFF
medium-sized	TRDV1	TRDJ2	TRDD3	TGTGCTCTTGGGGAATGTCTTACGTACTGGGGGTTGGCTTTGACAGCACAACTCTTCTTT	CALGECLTYWGLALTAQLFF
few	TRDV2	TRDJ3	TRDD3	TGTGCCTGTGACGTACTGGGGGATACAACCTGGGACACCCGACAGATGTTTTTC	CACDVLGDTTWDTRQMFF
.	TRDV2	TRDJ3	.	TGCGCCTGTGACACCGTGGGGACCAGCTCCTGGGACACCCGACAGATGTTCTTC	CACDTVGTSSWDTRQMFF
large	TRDV2	TRDJ3	TRDD3	TGTGCCTGTGACACCGGGGGATTCAGCTCCTGGGACACCCGACAGATGTTTTTC	CACDTGGFSSWDTRQMFF
medium-sized	TRDV2	TRDJ3	TRDD3	TGTGCCTGTGATGGGATACGCTCCTGGGACACCCGACAGATGTTTTTC	CACDGIRSWDTRQMFF
large	TRDV2	TRDJ3	.	TGTGCCTGTGACACCGTAGAGGGATCCTGGGACACCCGACAGATGTTTTTC	CACDTVEGSWDTRQMFF
many	TRDV2	TRDJ3	TRDD3	TGTGCCTGTGACAAAGTACTGGGGGACGTCTCGTGGGACACCCGACAGATGTTTTTC	CACDKVLGDVSWDTRQMFF
medium-sized	TRDV1	TRDJ2	TRDD3	TGTGCTCTTGGGGAACTATCCTCCCGGGGCGGGGGATACCCCCTCTTCTTT	CALGELSSRGGGYPLFF
medium-sized	TRDV2	TRDJ1	TRDD3	TGTGCCTGTGACACCGGAGGGGGATACGGGTACACCGATAAACTCATCTTT	CACDTGGGYGYTDKLIF
few	TRDV2	TRDJ3	TRDD3	TGTGCCTGTGACTCGTTGCCACTGGGGGTTAGCTCCTGGGACACCCGCCAGATGTTTTTC	CACDSLPLGVSSWDTRQMFF
medium-sized	TRDV2	TRDJ3	TRDD3	TGTGCCTGTGACACGGGATACCCCTTCTCCTGGGACACCCGACAGATGTTTTTC	CACDTGYPFSWDTRQMFF
medium-sized	TRDV2	TRDJ1	.	TGTGCCTGTGACACCCTAGTCACGGGGGACACCGATAAACTCATCTTT	CACDTLVTGDTDKLIF
medium-sized	TRDV2	TRDJ3	TRDD3	TGTGCCTGTGACAAAATGGGGGATACGAACTGGGACACCCGACAGATGTTTTTC	CACDKMGDTNWDTRQMFF
few	TRDV2	TRDJ3	.	TGTGCCTGTGACACTTGGGGACCTAGCTCCTGGGACACCCGACAGATGTTTTTC	CACDTWGPSSWDTRQMFF
many	TRDV3	TRDJ2	TRDD3	TGTGCCTTTACTGGGGGATACTTGACAGCACAACTCTTCTTT	CAFTGGYLTAQLFF
medium-sized	TRDV2	TRDJ1	TRDD3	TGTGCCTGTGACGTACTGGGGGCCCTTTACACCGATAAACTCATCTTT	CACDVLGALYTDKLIF
medium-sized	TRDV2	TRDJ3	TRDD3	TGTGCCTGTGACACGTACTGGGGGGATGACTCCTGGGACACCCGACAGATGTTTTTC	CACDTYWGDDSWDTRQMFF
medium-sized	TRDV2	TRDJ3	TRDD3	TGTGCCTGTGACACCGTGGGGGATAGCTCCTGGGACACCCGACAGATGTTTTTC	CACDTVGDSSWDTRQMFF
medium-sized	TRDV2	TRDJ1	.	TGTGCCTGTGACTTGGGGGACACCGATAAACTCATCTTT	CACDLGDTDKLIF
medium-sized	TRDV2	TRDJ3	TRDD3	TGTGCCTGTGACACCGTACTGGGGGATACGCTTTCCAGCTCCTGGGACACCCGACAGATGTTTTTC	CACDTVLGDTLSSSWDTRQMFF
medium-sized	TRDV2	TRDJ3	TRDD3	TGTGCCTGTGACACCGTACTGGGGGATAATAGCTCCTGGGACACCCGACAGATGTTTTTC	CACDTVLGDNSSWDTRQMFF
.	TRDV2	TRDJ3	TRDD3	TGTGCCTGTGACACAGGGGTCACTGGGGGACCCGGCCGCACCCGACAGATGTTTTTC	CACDTGVTGGPGRTRQMFF
large	TRDV2	TRDJ2	TRDD3	TGTGCCTGTGACCCTCTGGGGGATACGCGGTTGACAGCACAACTCTTCTTT	CACDPLGDTRLTAQLFF
few	TRDV2	TRDJ3	TRDD3	TGTGCCTGCGACACTCTGGGGGATAGCTCCTGGGACACCCGACAGATGTTTTTC	CACDTLGDSSWDTRQMFF